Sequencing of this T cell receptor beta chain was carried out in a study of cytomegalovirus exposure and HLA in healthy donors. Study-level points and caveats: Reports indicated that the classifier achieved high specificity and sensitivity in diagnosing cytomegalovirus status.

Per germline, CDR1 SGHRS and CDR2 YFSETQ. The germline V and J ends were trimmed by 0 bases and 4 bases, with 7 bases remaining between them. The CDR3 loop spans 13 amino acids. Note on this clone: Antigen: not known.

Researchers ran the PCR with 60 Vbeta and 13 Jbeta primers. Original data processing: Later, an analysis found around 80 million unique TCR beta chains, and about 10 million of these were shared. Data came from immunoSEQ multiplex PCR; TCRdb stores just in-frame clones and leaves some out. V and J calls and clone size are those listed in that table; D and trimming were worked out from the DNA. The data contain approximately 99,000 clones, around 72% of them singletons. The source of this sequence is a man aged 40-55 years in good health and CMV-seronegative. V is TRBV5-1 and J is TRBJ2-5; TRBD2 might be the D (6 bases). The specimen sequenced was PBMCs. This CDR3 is CASSLAGGETQYF. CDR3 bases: TGCGCCAGCAGCTTGGCCGGGGGAGAGACCCAGTACTTC.